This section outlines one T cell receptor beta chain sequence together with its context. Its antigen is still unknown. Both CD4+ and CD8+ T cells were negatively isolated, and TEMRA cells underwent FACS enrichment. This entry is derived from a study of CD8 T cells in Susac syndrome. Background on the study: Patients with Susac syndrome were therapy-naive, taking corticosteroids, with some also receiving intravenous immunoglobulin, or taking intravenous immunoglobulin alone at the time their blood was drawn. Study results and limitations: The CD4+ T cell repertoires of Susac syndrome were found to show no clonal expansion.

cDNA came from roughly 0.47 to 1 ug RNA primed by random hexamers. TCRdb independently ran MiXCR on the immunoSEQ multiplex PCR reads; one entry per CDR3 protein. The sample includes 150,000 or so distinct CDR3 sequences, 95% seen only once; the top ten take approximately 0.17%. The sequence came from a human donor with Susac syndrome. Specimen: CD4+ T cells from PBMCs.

CDR3 in DNA: TGTGCCAGCAGCCCGGAGACAGTTTCAGAGACCCAGTACTTC. This translates into CASSPETVSETQYF. The chain employs TRBV3-1 and TRBJ2-5; D is possibly TRBD1 (5 bases). The ends were cut back, 4 bases at V and 4 bases at J, with 13 bases in the middle. The germline gives CDR1 LGHDT, CDR2 YNNKEL (reference sequence). CDR3 length: 14 amino acids.